The rows below give T cell receptor beta chains drawn from one sample of a study of cytomegalovirus exposure and HLA in healthy donors. Sequenced by immunoSEQ multiplex PCR; TCRdb stores in-frame clones only, minus some. The data contain approximately 270,000 clones, around 90% of them singletons. Material for sequencing was PBMCs. The receptors derive from a young woman in good health and CMV-seronegative. CDR3s include the opening cysteine and the closing phenylalanine or tryptophan. The D gene is left open where the match is weak. Size values are once, few and many counts, or a class for expanded clones, and some rows have none.

len	j_gene	v_gene	d_gene	abundance	CDR3aa
13	TRBJ1-1	TRBV11-2	.	.	CASSSQENTEAFF
14	TRBJ1-1	TRBV10-2	.	.	CASSVAGMNTEAFF
15	TRBJ2-2	TRBV10-2	TRBD2	.	CASSDQRGYTGELFF
14	TRBJ2-3	TRBV6-4	TRBD2	many	CASSDAGGTDTQYF
15	TRBJ2-1	TRBV18	TRBD2	.	CASSPGRGVYNEQFF
15	TRBJ1-1	TRBV27	.	.	CASSLMSPIRTEAFF
15	TRBJ1-6	TRBV19	TRBD1	once	CASSRGQGFGSPLHF
14	TRBJ1-2	TRBV27	.	.	CASSTGEVPYGYTF
11	TRBJ1-2	TRBV5-1	.	.	CASSSDYGYTF
15	TRBJ2-3	TRBV27	TRBD2	.	CASSSSGGASDTQYF
16	TRBJ2-3	TRBV5-1	.	.	CASTSMWAGSTDTQYF
13	TRBJ1-5	TRBV2	.	.	CASRDSSNQPQHF
15	TRBJ2-7	TRBV28	TRBD1	.	CASSTRQGSSYEQYF
14	TRBJ2-5	TRBV6-1	TRBD2	.	CASSEALAGETQYF
19	TRBJ1-1	TRBV5-1	TRBD1	.	CASSLTAPGQNSYNTEAFF
16	TRBJ2-5	TRBV9	TRBD2	once	CASSRGSGGYQETQYF
14	TRBJ1-2	TRBV19	.	once	CASSLHDTTYGYTF
13	TRBJ2-7	TRBV7-8	.	.	CASIGKSSYEQYF
15	TRBJ2-1	TRBV28	.	.	CASSLKPRGYNEQFF
18	TRBJ2-1	TRBV4-1	TRBD2	.	CASSHGLAGLRAYNEQFF
12	TRBJ2-1	TRBV7-3	TRBD1	.	CASSSGQEKQFF
12	TRBJ2-1	TRBV27	.	.	CASSSPFNEQFF
14	TRBJ2-5	TRBV6-1	TRBD2	.	CASASGGYQETQYF
15	TRBJ2-1	TRBV2	.	.	CASRRLVLADNEQFF
15	TRBJ1-4	TRBV9	TRBD1	.	CASSVGQGPNEKLFF